This T cell receptor (beta chain) was captured in a study of OX40 agonist ivuxolimab in advanced cancers. For the study at large: Every 2 weeks, patients got intravenous ivuxolimab at one of six dose levels (0.01-10 mg/kg). Three patients got partial responses; one had hepatocellular carcinoma and two had cutaneous melanoma. General study points: With doses of 0.1 to 3.0 mg/kg, CD4+ and CD8+ blood T cells had undergone clonal expansion by week 6.

On this clone itself: Its antigen is currently unknown.

The CDR3 consists of 18 residues. The germline V gene has CDR1 MGHRA and CDR2 YSYEKL. The J segment lost 4 bases and the V segment lost 1 base, leaving 12 bases of the junction unmatched. Assay: immunoSEQ multiplex PCR; the TCRdb copy retains only in-frame clones and omits some. The data hold tens of thousands of clones, with about 88% observed a single time. Systemic immunosuppression or a history of autoimmune disease excluded patients. The source is an adult with an advanced solid tumor such as melanoma, head and neck, liver or kidney cancer. This specimen was CD4+ or CD8+ T cells sorted from blood, taken in a trial of the OX40 agonist ivuxolimab. This chain joins TRBV4-1 and TRBJ1-4, with 7 bases lining up with TRBD1. As DNA, the CDR3 is TGCGCCAGCAGCCAAGGTCTAGGGGGACAGCCTATTAATGAAAAACTGTTTTTT. It yields the protein CASSQGLGGQPINEKLFF.